This T cell receptor (beta chain) was captured in a study of shared T cell receptors in the human thymus. Profiled with immunoSEQ multiplex PCR; TCRdb holds only in-frame clones, not every one. The sample contains some 640,000 clones, around 87% of which appear only once. This same sample was also part of a study on human thymus T cells.

Source material: thymocytes. This clonotype originated in a boy younger than two with a congenital heart defect.

The CDR3 sequence is CASNSGREEDTQYF. DNA for the CDR3: TGTGCCAGTAATAGCGGGAGGGAGGAAGATACGCAGTATTTT. The chain couples TRBV19 to TRBJ2-3, with 11 bases identical to TRBD2. Per germline, CDR1 LNHDA and CDR2 SQIVND (reference sequence). Trimming cost V 7 bases and J 5 bases; bases outside gene matches: 5. The CDR3 has 14 residues.